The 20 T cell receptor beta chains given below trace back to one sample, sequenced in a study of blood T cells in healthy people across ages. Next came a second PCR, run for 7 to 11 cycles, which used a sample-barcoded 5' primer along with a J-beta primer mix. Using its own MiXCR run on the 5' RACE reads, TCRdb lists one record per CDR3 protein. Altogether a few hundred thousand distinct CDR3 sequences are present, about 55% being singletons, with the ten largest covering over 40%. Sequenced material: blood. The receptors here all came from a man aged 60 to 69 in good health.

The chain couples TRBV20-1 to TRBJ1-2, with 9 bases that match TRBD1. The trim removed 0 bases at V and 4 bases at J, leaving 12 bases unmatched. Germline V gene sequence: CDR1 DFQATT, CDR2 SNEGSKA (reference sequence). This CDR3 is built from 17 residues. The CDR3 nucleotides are TGCAGTGCTAGAGACCTCCGGACAGGGGCGACTATCTATGGCTACACCTTC. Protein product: CSARDLRTGATIYGYTF.

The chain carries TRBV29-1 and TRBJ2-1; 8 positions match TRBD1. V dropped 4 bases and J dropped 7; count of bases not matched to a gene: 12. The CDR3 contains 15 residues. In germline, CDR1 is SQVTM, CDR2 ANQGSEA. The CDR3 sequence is CSVVLRQGAQNEQFF. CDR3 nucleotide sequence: TGCAGCGTTGTGTTGAGGCAGGGGGCGCAGAATGAGCAGTTCTTC.

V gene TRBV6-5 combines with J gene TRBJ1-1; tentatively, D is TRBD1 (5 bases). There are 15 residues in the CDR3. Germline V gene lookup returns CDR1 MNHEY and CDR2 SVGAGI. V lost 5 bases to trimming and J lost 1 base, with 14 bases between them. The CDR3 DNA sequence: TGTGCCAGCAGTCCCCGGGGCCGGGCGAACACTGAAGCTTTCTTT. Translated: CASSPRGRANTEAFF.

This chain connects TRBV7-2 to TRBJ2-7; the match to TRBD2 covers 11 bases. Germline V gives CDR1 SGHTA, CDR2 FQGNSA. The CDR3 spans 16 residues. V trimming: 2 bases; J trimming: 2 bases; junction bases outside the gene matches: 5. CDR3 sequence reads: CASSLRGTSGPYEQYF. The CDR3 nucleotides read TGTGCCAGCAGCTTAAGGGGGACTAGCGGCCCCTACGAGCAGTACTTC. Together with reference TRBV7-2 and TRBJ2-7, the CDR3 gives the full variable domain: GAGVSQSPSNKVTEKGKDVELRCDPISGHTALYWYRQSLGQGLEFLIYFQGNSAPDKSGLPSDRFSAERTGGSVSTLTIQRTQQEDSAVYLCASSLRGTSGPYEQYFGPGTRLTVT.

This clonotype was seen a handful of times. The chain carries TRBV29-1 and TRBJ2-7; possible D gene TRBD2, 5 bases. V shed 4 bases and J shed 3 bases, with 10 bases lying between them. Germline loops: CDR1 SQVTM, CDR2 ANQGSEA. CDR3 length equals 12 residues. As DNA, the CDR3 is TGCAGCGTTGCAGCGGTAGGCTACGAGCAGTACTTC. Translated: CSVAAVGYEQYF.

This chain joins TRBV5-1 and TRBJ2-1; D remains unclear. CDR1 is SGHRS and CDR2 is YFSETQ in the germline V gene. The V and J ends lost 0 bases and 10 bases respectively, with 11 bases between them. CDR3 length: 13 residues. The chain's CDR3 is CASSLGSMGEQFF. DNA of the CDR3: TGCGCCAGCAGCTTGGGATCAATGGGGGAGCAGTTCTTC.

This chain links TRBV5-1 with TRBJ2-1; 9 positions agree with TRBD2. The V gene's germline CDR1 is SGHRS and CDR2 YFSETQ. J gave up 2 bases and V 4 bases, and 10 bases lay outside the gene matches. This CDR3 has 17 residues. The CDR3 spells CASSRTFGGGAYNEQFF. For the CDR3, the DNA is TGCGCCAGCAGCCGGACCTTTGGCGGGGGGGCCTACAATGAGCAGTTCTTC.

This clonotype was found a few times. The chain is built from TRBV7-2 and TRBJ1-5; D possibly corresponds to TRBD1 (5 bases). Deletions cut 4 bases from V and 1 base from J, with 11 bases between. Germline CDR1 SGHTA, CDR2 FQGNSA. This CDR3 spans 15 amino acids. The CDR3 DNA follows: TGTGCCAGCAGCTCTACGTGGGGGAGCAATCAGCCCCAGCATTTT. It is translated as CASSSTWGSNQPQHF.

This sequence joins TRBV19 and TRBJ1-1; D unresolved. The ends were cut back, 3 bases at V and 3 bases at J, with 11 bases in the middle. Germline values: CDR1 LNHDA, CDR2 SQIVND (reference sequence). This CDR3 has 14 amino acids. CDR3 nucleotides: TGTGCCAGTAGTATCCGAGGGTGGGACACTGAAGCTTTCTTT. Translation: CASSIRGWDTEAFF.

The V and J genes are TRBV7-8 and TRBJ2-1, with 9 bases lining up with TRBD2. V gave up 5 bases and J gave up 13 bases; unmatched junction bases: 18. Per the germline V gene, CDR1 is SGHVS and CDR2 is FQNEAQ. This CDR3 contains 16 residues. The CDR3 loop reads CASSKDRAGGLETQFF. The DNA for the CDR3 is TGTGCCAGCAGCAAGGACCGAGCGGGAGGATTGGAGACCCAGTTCTTC.

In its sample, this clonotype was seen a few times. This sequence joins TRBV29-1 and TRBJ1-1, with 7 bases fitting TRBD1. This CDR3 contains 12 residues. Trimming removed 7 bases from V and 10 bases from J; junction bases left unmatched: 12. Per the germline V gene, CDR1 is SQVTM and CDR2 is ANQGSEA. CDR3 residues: CSGGRQGEGAFF. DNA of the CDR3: TGCAGCGGGGGTAGACAGGGCGAAGGAGCTTTCTTT.

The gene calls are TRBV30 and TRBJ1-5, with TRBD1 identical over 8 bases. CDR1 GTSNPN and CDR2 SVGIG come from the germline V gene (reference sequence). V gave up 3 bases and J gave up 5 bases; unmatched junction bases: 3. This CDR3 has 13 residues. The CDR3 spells CAWRTGGDQPQHF. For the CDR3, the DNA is TGTGCCTGGAGAACAGGGGGGGATCAGCCCCAGCATTTT.

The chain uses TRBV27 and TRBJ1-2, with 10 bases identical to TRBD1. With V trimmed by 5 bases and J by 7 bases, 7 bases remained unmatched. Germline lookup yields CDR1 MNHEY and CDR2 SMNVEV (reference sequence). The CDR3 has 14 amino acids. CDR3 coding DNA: TGTGCCAGCAGTATCCGACAGGGGGCCGGTGGCTACACCTTC. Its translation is CASSIRQGAGGYTF.

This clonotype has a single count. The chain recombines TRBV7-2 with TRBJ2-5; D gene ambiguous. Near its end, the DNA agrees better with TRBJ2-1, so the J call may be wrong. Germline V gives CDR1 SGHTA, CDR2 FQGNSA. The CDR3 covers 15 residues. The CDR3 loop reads CASSLVRSPQETQFF. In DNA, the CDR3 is TGTGCCAGCAGCTTAGTTCGCAGCCCACAAGAGACCCAGTTCTTC.

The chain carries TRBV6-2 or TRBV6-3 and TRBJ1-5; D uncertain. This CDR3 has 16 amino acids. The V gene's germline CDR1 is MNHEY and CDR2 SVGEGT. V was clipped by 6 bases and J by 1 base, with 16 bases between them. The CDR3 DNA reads TGTGCCAGCAGCTTCCATGCGGATTCGAGCAATCAGCCCCAGCATTTT. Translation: CASSFHADSSNQPQHF.

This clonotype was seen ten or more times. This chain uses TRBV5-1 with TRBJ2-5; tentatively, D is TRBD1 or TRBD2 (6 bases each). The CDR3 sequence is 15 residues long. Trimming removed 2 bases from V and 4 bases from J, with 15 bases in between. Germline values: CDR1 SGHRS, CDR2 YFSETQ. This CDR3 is CASSFSQGGTETQYF. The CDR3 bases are TGCGCCAGCAGCTTCTCACAGGGAGGCACAGAGACCCAGTACTTC. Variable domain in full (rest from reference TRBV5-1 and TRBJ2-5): KAGVTQTPRYLIKTRGQQVTLSCSPISGHRSVSWYQQTPGQGLQFLFEYFSETQRNKGNFPGRFSGRQFSNSRSEMNVSTLELGDSALYLCASSFSQGGTETQYFGPGTRLLVL.

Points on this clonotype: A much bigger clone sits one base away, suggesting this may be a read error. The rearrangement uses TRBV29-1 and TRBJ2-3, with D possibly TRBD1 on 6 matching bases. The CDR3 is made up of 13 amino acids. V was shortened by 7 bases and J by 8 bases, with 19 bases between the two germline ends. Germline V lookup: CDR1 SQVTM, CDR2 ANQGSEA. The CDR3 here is CSGGTTNTGTQYF. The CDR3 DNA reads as TGCAGCGGAGGGACAACCAACACGGGTACGCAGTATTTT.

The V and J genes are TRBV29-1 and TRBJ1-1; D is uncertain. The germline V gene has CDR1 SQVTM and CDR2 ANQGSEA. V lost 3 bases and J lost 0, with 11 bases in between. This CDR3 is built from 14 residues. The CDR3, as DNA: TGCAGCGTTGACTCACAGATAATGAACACTGAAGCTTTCTTT. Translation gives CSVDSQIMNTEAFF.

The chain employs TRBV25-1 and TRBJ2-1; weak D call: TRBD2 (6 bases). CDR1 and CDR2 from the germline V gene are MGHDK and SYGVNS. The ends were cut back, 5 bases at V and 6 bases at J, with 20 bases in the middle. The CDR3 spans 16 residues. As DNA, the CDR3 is TGTGCCAGCAGTCGCCGGGGGACGGAGGACGGCAATGAGCAGTTCTTC. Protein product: CASSRRGTEDGNEQFF.

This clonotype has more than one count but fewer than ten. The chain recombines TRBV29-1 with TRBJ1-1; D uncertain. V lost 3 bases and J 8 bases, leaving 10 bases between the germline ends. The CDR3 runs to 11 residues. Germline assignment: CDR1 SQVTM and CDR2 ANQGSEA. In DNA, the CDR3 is TGCAGCGTTGATATTGCAGCCGAAGCTTTCTTT. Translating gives CSVDIAAEAFF. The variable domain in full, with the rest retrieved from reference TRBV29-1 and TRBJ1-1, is SAVISQKPSRDICQRGTSLTIQCQVDSQVTMMFWYRQQPGQSLTLIATANQGSEATYESGFVIDKFPISRPNLTFSTLTVSNMSPEDSSIYLCSVDIAAEAFFGQGTRLTVV.